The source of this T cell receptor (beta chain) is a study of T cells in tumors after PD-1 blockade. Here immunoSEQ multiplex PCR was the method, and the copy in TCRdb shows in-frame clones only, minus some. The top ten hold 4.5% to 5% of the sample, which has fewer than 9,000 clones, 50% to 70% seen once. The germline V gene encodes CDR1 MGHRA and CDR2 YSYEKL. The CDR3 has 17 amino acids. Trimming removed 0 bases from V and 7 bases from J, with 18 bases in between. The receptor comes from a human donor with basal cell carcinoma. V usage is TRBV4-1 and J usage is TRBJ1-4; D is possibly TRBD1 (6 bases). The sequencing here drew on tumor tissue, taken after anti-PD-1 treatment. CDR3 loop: CASSQDPRGAQSEKLFF. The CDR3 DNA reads TGCGCCAGCAGCCAAGATCCTCGGGGGGCGCAAAGTGAAAAACTGTTTTTT.